Reported below is one T cell receptor (beta chain). From germline, CDR1 is KGHSH and CDR2 LQKENI. The CDR3 contains 13 residues. Trimming took off 2 bases at V and 5 bases at J, with 9 bases between the two ends. Blood CD4+ CD25-low CD127-high conventional T cells supplied the genomic DNA template. The sample belongs to a study of regulatory and conventional T cells in RAG deficiency. The table came from immunoSEQ multiplex PCR; TCRdb's copy has only in-frame clones and leaves some out. This sample has roughly 12,000 clones, with approximately 93% found just once. These data were also filed under a second study, of regulatory T cells. That work adds: Primers: 52 TRBV forward and 13 TRBJ reverse.

The sequence derives from a human donor in good health. This chain connects TRBV18 to TRBJ1-2; D is unresolved. Sequenced input: CD4+ effector T cells sorted from blood. CDR3 sequence: CASSPTAEYGYTF. CDR3 DNA sequence: TGTGCCAGCTCACCAACGGCTGAATATGGCTACACCTTC.